Listed below are T cell receptor beta chains from one sample, sequenced in a study of CD8+ T cells in alopecia areata. Sequenced by immunoSEQ multiplex PCR; TCRdb stores in-frame clones only, minus some. The table has about 200,000 clones, 60% seen once. Sequenced here: CD4+ T cells sorted from blood, sampled at week 24, from a patient treated with tofacitinib. Every receptor here comes from a human donor with alopecia areata. Both conserved end residues are part of each CDR3. Clone size is not always given. Where it is, it says once, few, many or a class for expanded clones.

clone_size v_call cdr3_aa
- TRBV30 CAWSATRGRGSGGYTF
- TRBV5-1 CASSFSGGRETQYF
many TRBV7-9 CASSPRGPYEQYF
- TRBV4-1 CASSPVGEGGYTF
few TRBV7-3 CASSLMWGPSYEQYF
- TRBV5-6 CASSLTGQEETQYF
few TRBV29-1 CSAGTPSYEQYF
- TRBV7-3 CASSLSPLNTEAFF
- TRBV30 CACSRATLDEQYF
- TRBV29-1 CSVNRGTEAFF
few TRBV10-3 CATGGDSPYQPQHF
- TRBV5-4 CASSRDRGMNTEAFF
few TRBV12-5 CASGLVQMNEAFF
once TRBV5-6 CASSMSATNEKLFF
- TRBV5-1 CASSLLGASDEQFF
- TRBV29-1 CSVSSGGWYGYTF
once TRBV5-1 CASRRDNQNEKLFF
once TRBV5-4 CASSSRQANTDTQYF
- TRBV29-1 CSMTTGFSGTEAFF
- TRBV30 CAWSGDGSSYNEQFF
- TRBV29-1 CSVVVGAGTEAFF
once TRBV29-1 CSVVGTVEGYTF
many TRBV19 CASSRTGGFPSEAFF